The next 21 T cell receptor beta chains were all read from a single sample in a study of identical twins. TCRdb reprocessed the 5' RACE reads via MiXCR and lists one record per CDR3 protein. The sample records some 1,600,000 distinct CDR3 sequences, around 29% being singletons. The sequenced material came from cord blood. These receptor sequences come from a newborn girl in good health.

The gene calls are TRBV7-9 and TRBJ2-4; TRBD1 matches at 9 bases. The CDR3 is 19 residues long. Germline loops: CDR1 SEHNR, CDR2 FQNEAQ (reference sequence). V was clipped by 4 bases and J by 0 bases; unmatched bases: 13. Here the CDR3 reads CASSSYYGQGNLAKNIQYF. For the CDR3, the DNA is TGTGCCAGCAGCTCGTACTATGGACAGGGGAATCTAGCCAAAAACATTCAGTACTTC.

This clonotype appeared a few times. The genes are TRBV6-5 and TRBJ2-7; TRBD1 might be the D (6 bases). The V end was cut by 4 bases, the J end by 2 bases, with 12 bases between. Germline CDR1 and CDR2: MNHEY and SVGAGI. This CDR3 contains 14 residues. Here the CDR3 reads CASSWLQGPYEQYF. The DNA of the CDR3 is TGTGCCAGCAGTTGGTTACAGGGCCCCTACGAGCAGTACTTC.

This clonotype was seen a handful of times. The chain has TRBV7-2 and TRBJ2-7; 7 bases align to TRBD2. The CDR3 totals 14 residues. V shed 8 bases and J 3 bases; nucleotides not matched to a gene: 10. Germline V CDR1 and CDR2: SGHTA, FQGNSA. The DNA for the CDR3 is TGTGCCAGCCGCCCCAGGTTAGCGGGCTACGAGCAGTACTTC. Its translation: CASRPRLAGYEQYF. The full variable domain, with the rest looked up from reference TRBV7-2 and TRBJ2-7, is GAGVSQSPSNKVTEKGKDVELRCDPISGHTALYWYRQSLGQGLEFLIYFQGNSAPDKSGLPSDRFSAERTGGSVSTLTIQRTQQEDSAVYLCASRPRLAGYEQYFGPGTRLTVT.

Concerning this clonotype: One base away lies a much larger clone, so this may be a sequencing read error. The rearrangement uses TRBV29-1 and TRBJ2-5; the match to TRBD2 covers 9 bases. The length of the CDR3 is 14 residues. Germline-derived CDR1 and CDR2 are SQVTM and ANQGSEA. The junction had 14 bases not matched to a gene; V was cut back by 4 bases and J by 11 bases. CDR3 in DNA: TGCAGCGTTGTGTTTCTAGCGGGATACAATGAGCAGTACTTC. Amino acid sequence: CSVVFLAGYNEQYF.

The chain recombines TRBV3-1 with TRBJ2-1; TRBD1 agrees at 7 bases. Germline V gene lookup returns CDR1 LGHDT and CDR2 YNNKEL (reference sequence). Trimming removed 0 bases from V and 2 bases from J; junction bases left unmatched: 4. The CDR3 contains 16 residues. The CDR3 protein is CASSQECQGAYNEQFF. CDR3 bases: TGTGCCAGCAGCCAAGAATGCCAGGGGGCCTACAATGAGCAGTTCTTC.

The chain employs TRBV4-1 and TRBJ1-6, with 7 nucleotides matching TRBD1. The germline V gene has CDR1 MGHRA and CDR2 YSYEKL. The ends lost 2 bases at V and 4 bases at J; junction bases unmatched: 11. CDR3 length equals 18 residues. CDR3 bases: TGCGCCAGCAGCCAACTCCGACCGGGACAGTCTTATAATTCACCCCTCCACTTT. The encoded protein is CASSQLRPGQSYNSPLHF.

The chain has TRBV5-1 and TRBJ1-2; TRBD1 is a possible D gene (6 bases). Looked up from germline, CDR1 is SGHRS and CDR2 is YFSETQ. V was trimmed by 0 bases and J by 6 bases, leaving 12 bases between them. The CDR3 is 14 residues long. The CDR3 nucleotides read TGCGCCAGCAGCTTGGATCAGGGGCGGAATGGCTACACCTTC. The encoded protein is CASSLDQGRNGYTF.

The chain combines TRBV5-1 with TRBJ1-2; weak D call: TRBD1 (6 bases). The CDR3 runs 14 residues. Germline values: CDR1 SGHRS, CDR2 YFSETQ. V lost 3 bases to trimming and J lost 3 bases, with 12 bases between them. For the CDR3, the DNA is TGCGCCAGCAGCTCCGGGACACTCGACTATGGCTACACCTTC. Translating it yields CASSSGTLDYGYTF.

This sequence joins TRBV11-2 and TRBJ1-5; D remains ambiguous. This CDR3 has 13 residues. V lost 0 bases to trimming and J lost 9 bases, with 9 bases between them. Per the germline V gene, CDR1 is SGHAT and CDR2 is FQNNGV. The CDR3 bases are TGTGCCAGCAGCTTAGAACCGGGAGCGCCCCAGCATTTT. The encoded protein is CASSLEPGAPQHF.

The V call is TRBV9, the J call TRBJ1-2; maybe TRBD1 (6 bases). CDR1 and CDR2 (germline): SGDLS, YYNGEE. Trimming removed 3 bases at V and 1 base at J, with 10 bases between. The CDR3 loop spans 14 amino acids. CDR3 sequence: CASSADRFNYGYTF. CDR3 DNA sequence: TGTGCCAGCAGCGCCGACAGGTTTAACTATGGCTACACCTTC. Filled out from reference TRBV9 and TRBJ1-2, the complete variable domain reads DSGVTQTPKHLITATGQRVTLRCSPRSGDLSVYWYQQSLDQGLQFLIQYYNGEERAKGNILERFSAQQFPDLHSELNLSSLELGDSALYFCASSADRFNYGYTFGSGTRLTVV.

This chain uses TRBV7-9 with TRBJ2-1, with D perhaps TRBD1 or TRBD2 (6 bases each). Germline V gene data show CDR1 as SEHNR and CDR2 as FQNEAQ (reference sequence). CDR3 size: 13 residues. V lost 0 bases to trimming and J lost 14 bases, with 14 bases between them. The CDR3 DNA follows: TGTGCCAGCAGCTTAGCCCAGGGGAGGTTTGAGTTCTTC. Its protein product is CASSLAQGRFEFF. The full variable domain, with the rest looked up from reference TRBV7-9 and TRBJ2-1, is DTGVSQNPRHKITKRGQNVTFRCDPISEHNRLYWYRQTLGQGPEFLTYFQNEAQLEKSRLLSDRFSAERPKGSFSTLEIQRTEQGDSAMYLCASSLAQGRFEFFGPGTRLTVL.

In its sample, this clonotype was seen a few times. The J gene is TRBJ1-2, the V gene TRBV20-1; D is uncertain. Per germline, CDR1 DFQATT and CDR2 SNEGSKA (reference sequence). Trimming left V 3 bases short and J 1 base short, with 9 bases between. CDR3 size: 13 residues. The DNA of the CDR3 is TGCAGTGCTAGTTCCGATATTAACTATGGCTACACCTTC. It translates to CSASSDINYGYTF.

In regard to this clonotype: The junction differs from germline at one of its ends, possibly a read error. This sequence joins TRBV20-1 and TRBJ2-5; no firm D call. This CDR3 is 13 amino acids long. The germline V gene has CDR1 DFQATT and CDR2 SNEGSKA (reference sequence). The CDR3: CSARESNADEQYF. CDR3 bases: TGCAGTGCCAGAGAGAGTAACGCGGATGAGCAGTACTTC.

A few counts support this clonotype. The chain joins TRBV7-2 to TRBJ2-1; 7 nucleotides agree with TRBD2. This CDR3 is built from 15 residues. V gave up 5 bases and J gave up 9 bases; unmatched junction bases: 13. Looked up from germline, CDR1 is SGHTA and CDR2 is FQGNSA. The DNA of the CDR3 is TGTGCCAGCAGCACAAAGACTAGCTCCTTGGCTGAGCAGTTCTTC. Protein product: CASSTKTSSLAEQFF.

This clonotype was recorded many times. The genes are TRBV4-2 and TRBJ2-3, with TRBD2 matching over 10 bases. Germline V lookup: CDR1 LGHNA, CDR2 YNFKEQ. This CDR3 is 17 amino acids long. J gave up 2 bases and V 5 bases, and 10 bases lay outside the gene matches. In DNA, the CDR3 is TGTGCCAGCAGCGTTCCCGGGACTAGCGAATACACAGATACGCAGTATTTT. Protein sequence: CASSVPGTSEYTDTQYF.

The chain has TRBV20-1 and TRBJ2-4; no clear D gene. This CDR3 has 12 residues. The germline CDR1 and CDR2 sequences are DFQATT and SNEGSKA (reference sequence). V gave up 3 bases and J gave up 13 bases, with 16 bases separating them. The CDR3 here is CSASPRYNEQYF. The CDR3 DNA reads as TGCAGTGCTAGTCCGAGATACAATGAGCAGTACTTC.

As regards this clonotype: This may arise from a read error, as a much more abundant clone is one base away. The chain combines TRBV5-1 with TRBJ1-2; 7 nucleotides align to TRBD1. The germline V gene has CDR1 SGHRS and CDR2 YFSETQ. This CDR3 region has 16 residues. The CDR3: CAGSWSRDSLNYGYTF. In DNA, the CDR3 is TGCGCCGGCAGCTGGAGCCGGGACAGTCTTAACTATGGCTACACCTTC.

CDR3: CSARDPGPAFFTDTQYF. The CDR3 DNA sequence: TGCAGTGCTAGAGACCCCGGACCAGCGTTCTTCACAGATACGCAGTATTTT. The rearrangement joins TRBV20-1 to TRBJ2-3; the D is unclear. The CDR3 totals 17 residues. The germline V and J ends were trimmed by 0 bases and 2 bases, with 18 bases remaining between them. CDR1 and CDR2 (germline): DFQATT, SNEGSKA (reference sequence).

Points on this clonotype: A read error may produce the germline difference seen at one junction end. The CDR3: CASSEAGTGNAEAFF. In nucleotides, the CDR3 is TGTGCCAGCAGTGAAGCCGGGACAGGGAACGCTGAAGCTTTCTTT. J is TRBJ1-1 and V is TRBV6-1; 9 bases line up with TRBD1. The CDR3 covers 15 residues. The germline CDR1 and CDR2 sequences are MNHNS and SASEGT.

The chain uses TRBV24-1 and TRBJ2-3; TRBD2 aligns across 7 bases. V was pared by 3 bases and J by 5 bases, with 13 bases of the junction left unmatched. The CDR3 is 17 amino acids. Germline CDR1 KGHDR, CDR2 SFDVKD. The CDR3 protein is CATSDDWRGGPGDTQYF. As DNA, the CDR3 is TGTGCCACCAGTGATGATTGGCGGGGAGGGCCAGGAGATACGCAGTATTTT.

This clonotype was recorded at least ten times. The CDR3 region has the DNA TGTGCCACCAGCAGAGACAGGGGGCAAGAGACCCAGTACTTC. This sequence encodes CATSRDRGQETQYF. This chain links TRBV15 with TRBJ2-5; 7 bases are a match to TRBD1. The CDR3 spans 14 residues. The junction had 0 bases not matched to a gene; V was cut back by 0 bases and J by 2 bases. The germline CDR1 and CDR2 sequences are LNHNV and YYDKDF (reference sequence).